Below are 3 T cell receptor beta chains sequenced from a single sample in a study of T cell responses to AZD1222 COVID-19 vaccine. Only in-frame clones appear in the TCRdb table, and some are missing; sequencing was by immunoSEQ multiplex PCR. This sample has some 97,000 clones, with roughly 91% found just once. The material sequenced was peripheral blood, taken on day 0 of AZD1222 vaccination. These receptors were obtained from an adult in good health.

This clone came up a few times. The chain recombines TRBV11-2 with TRBJ2-7, with 10 nucleotides matching TRBD1. The germline gives CDR1 SGHAT, CDR2 FQNNGV. This CDR3 is built from 15 residues. Losses at the gene ends were 3 bases for V and 1 base for J; bases not matched to a gene: 3. The CDR3 DNA follows: TGTGCCAGCAGCTTTGGGACAGGGGTATCCTACGAGCAGTACTTC. This sequence encodes CASSFGTGVSYEQYF.

CDR3 protein: CASSSIGLAGGNEQYF. As DNA, the CDR3 is TGTGCCAGCAGCTCCATCGGGCTAGCGGGGGGAAACGAGCAGTACTTC. The V gene is TRBV7-6, the J gene TRBJ2-7, with 11 nucleotides matching TRBD2. CDR1 is SGHVS, CDR2 FNYEAQ, per germline. CDR3 length: 16 residues. V was pared by 4 bases and J by 5 bases, with 10 bases of the junction left unmatched.

This chain connects TRBV6-5 to TRBJ2-3, with 9 bases matching TRBD2. Looked up from germline, CDR1 is MNHEY and CDR2 is SVGAGI. Germline trimming cut 7 bases from V and 4 bases from J; bases unmatched to any gene: 6. CDR3 length equals 14 residues. This chain's CDR3 is CASTGVAGADTQYF. CDR3 bases: TGTGCCAGCACGGGTGTAGCGGGGGCAGATACGCAGTATTTT.